The sequence of this T cell receptor beta chain was determined in a study of T cell changes during pregnancy in multiple sclerosis. Profiling relied on immunoSEQ multiplex PCR, and the TCRdb table lists in-frame clones only, not all of them. The sample holds about 50,000 clones, 80% to 95% seen once. CDR1 and CDR2 from the germline V gene are GTSNPN and SVGIG (reference sequence). The CDR3 covers 13 residues. This sequence joins TRBV30 and TRBJ2-1; TRBD1 matches 9 bases. The clonotype comes from a female donor with multiple sclerosis, enrolled in a pregnancy study. The sample consisted of CD4+ T cells from peripheral blood mononuclear cells, taken in the second trimester of pregnancy. Written as DNA, the CDR3 is TGTGCTTCACCCGACAGGGGGTTCGATGAGCAGTTCTTC. This codes for CASPDRGFDEQFF.